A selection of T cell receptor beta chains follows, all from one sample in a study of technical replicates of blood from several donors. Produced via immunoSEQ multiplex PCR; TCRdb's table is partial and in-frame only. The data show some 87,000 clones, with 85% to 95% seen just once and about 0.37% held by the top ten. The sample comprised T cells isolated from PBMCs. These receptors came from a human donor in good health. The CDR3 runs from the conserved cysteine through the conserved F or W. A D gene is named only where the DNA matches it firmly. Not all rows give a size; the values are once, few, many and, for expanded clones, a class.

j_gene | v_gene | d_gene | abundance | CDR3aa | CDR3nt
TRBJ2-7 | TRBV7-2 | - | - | CASGLGGATYEQYF | TGTGCCAGCGGTCTTGGGGGGGCGACCTACGAGCAGTACTTC
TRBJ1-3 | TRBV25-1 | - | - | CASSDRTAGNTIYF | TGTGCCAGCAGTGATAGGACAGCTGGAAACACCATATATTTT
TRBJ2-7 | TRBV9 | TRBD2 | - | CASSALAGVTPYEQYF | TGTGCCAGCAGCGCCCTAGCGGGAGTCACCCCCTACGAGCAGTACTTC
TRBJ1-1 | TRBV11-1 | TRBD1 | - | CASSLGQALNTEAFF | TGTGCCAGCAGCCTCGGACAGGCCCTGAACACTGAAGCTTTCTTT
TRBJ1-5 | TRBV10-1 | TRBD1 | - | CASSGTGDQPQHF | TGCGCCAGCAGCGGGACAGGGGATCAGCCCCAGCATTTT
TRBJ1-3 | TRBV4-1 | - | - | CASSQGTGNTIYF | TGCGCCAGCAGCCAAGGGACAGGAAACACCATATATTTT
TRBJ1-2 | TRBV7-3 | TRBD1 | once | CASSLGQGPSYGYTF | TGTGCCAGCAGCCTTGGACAGGGCCCCTCCTATGGCTACACCTTC
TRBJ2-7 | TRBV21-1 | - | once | CASSKGIGTSRGSYEQYF | TGTGCCAGCAGCAAAGGCATAGGGACTAGCCGAGGGTCCTACGAGCAGTACTTC
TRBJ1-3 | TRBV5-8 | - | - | CASSLLENTIYF | TGTGCCAGCAGCTTGCTGGAGAACACCATATATTTT
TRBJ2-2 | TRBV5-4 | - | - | CASSSSGELFF | TGTGCCAGCAGCTCTTCCGGGGAGCTGTTTTTT
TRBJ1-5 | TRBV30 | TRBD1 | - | CAWTTGTGGQPQHF | TGTGCCTGGACTACCGGGACAGGGGGTCAGCCCCAGCATTTT
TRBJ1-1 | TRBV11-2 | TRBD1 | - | CASRRTGNTEAFF | TGTGCCAGCAGAAGGACAGGTAACACTGAAGCTTTCTTT
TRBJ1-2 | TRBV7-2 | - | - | CASSAATVNYGYTF | TGTGCCAGCAGCGCCGCGACAGTTAACTATGGCTACACCTTC
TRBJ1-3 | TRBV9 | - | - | CASSSAGSFSGNTIYF | TGTGCCAGCAGCTCGGCAGGGTCCTTCTCTGGAAACACCATATATTTT
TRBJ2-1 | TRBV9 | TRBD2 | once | CASSVGGGLADYEQFF | TGTGCCAGCAGCGTTGGAGGGGGACTAGCGGATTATGAGCAGTTCTTC
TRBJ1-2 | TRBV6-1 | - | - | CASSLLYGYTF | TGTGCCAGCAGCTTACTATATGGCTACACCTTC
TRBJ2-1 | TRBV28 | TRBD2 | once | CASSFGTSGIPNEQFF | TGTGCCAGCAGTTTCGGGACTAGCGGTATACCCAATGAGCAGTTCTTC
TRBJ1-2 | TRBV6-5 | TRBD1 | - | CASRYRGPYGYTF | TGTGCCAGCAGGTACAGGGGGCCCTATGGCTACACCTTC
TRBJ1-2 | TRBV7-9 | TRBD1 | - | CASQDRENFYGYTF | TGTGCCAGCCAGGACAGGGAAAACTTTTATGGCTACACCTTC
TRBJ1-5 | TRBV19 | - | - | CASSTRHRVEAAQPQHF | TGTGCCAGTAGTACCCGTCACCGGGTGGAGGCAGCTCAGCCCCAGCATTTT
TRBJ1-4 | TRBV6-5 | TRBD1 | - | CASSSDRGTEKLFF | TGTGCCAGCAGTTCCGACAGGGGGACTGAAAAACTGTTTTTT
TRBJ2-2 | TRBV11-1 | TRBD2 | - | CASSLRLANTGELFF | TGTGCCAGCAGCTTACGACTAGCTAACACCGGGGAGCTGTTTTTT
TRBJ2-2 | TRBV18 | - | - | CASSPLDYGELFF | TGTGCCAGCTCACCACTTGACTACGGAGAGCTGTTTTTT
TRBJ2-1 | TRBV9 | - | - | CASSVAGGPRGYNEQFF | TGTGCCAGCAGCGTAGCTGGGGGACCAAGGGGGTACAATGAGCAGTTCTTC
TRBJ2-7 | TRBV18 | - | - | CASSPLTSDRTDF | TGTGCCAGCTCACCCCTCACTTCGGACAGAACTGACTTC
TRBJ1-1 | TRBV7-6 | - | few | CASSLRSPSTEAFF | TGTGCCAGCAGCCTAAGAAGCCCTTCCACTGAAGCTTTCTTT
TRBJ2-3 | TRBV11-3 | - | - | CASSPDSPATDTQYF | TGTGCCAGCAGCCCAGATAGCCCGGCCACAGATACGCAGTATTTT
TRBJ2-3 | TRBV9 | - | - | CASSVKEGRTDTQYF | TGTGCCAGCAGCGTAAAGGAGGGCCGCACAGATACGCAGTATTTT